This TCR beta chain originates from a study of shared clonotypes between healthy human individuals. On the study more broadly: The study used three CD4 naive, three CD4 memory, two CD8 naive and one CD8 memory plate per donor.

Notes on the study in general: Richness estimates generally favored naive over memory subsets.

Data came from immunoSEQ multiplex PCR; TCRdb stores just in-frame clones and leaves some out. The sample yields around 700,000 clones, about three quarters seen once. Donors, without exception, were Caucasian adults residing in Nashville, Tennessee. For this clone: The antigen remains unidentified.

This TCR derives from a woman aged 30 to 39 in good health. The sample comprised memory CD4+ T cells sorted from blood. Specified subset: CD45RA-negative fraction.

CDR3 nucleotides: TGTGCCAGCAGCTCAGGCGGCTGGAACACCGGGGAGCTGTTTTTT. This encodes CASSSGGWNTGELFF. The V call is TRBV7-2, the J call TRBJ2-2; D not resolved. V was pared by 4 bases and J by 1 base, with 10 bases between. Per germline, CDR1 SGHTA and CDR2 FQGNSA. The CDR3 loop spans 15 amino acids.